One sample yielded the 3 T cell receptor beta chains listed below, sequenced in a study of T-cell memory formation after mild COVID-19. A single record per CDR3 protein comes from TCRdb applying MiXCR to the 5' RACE reads. Of hundreds of thousands of distinct CDR3 sequences detected, approximately 15% appear once; the ten largest clones hold 22%. Source material: PBMCs or a T cell subset sorted from them (not recorded which). The source of these receptors is a man aged 18 to 29 who had mild COVID-19 (a few samples of this study predate the infection). Cell type and time point are not known.

This clonotype was seen a handful of times. The genes are TRBV28 and TRBJ2-2; 11 bases match TRBD2. Trimming cost V 6 bases and J 3 bases; bases outside gene matches: 6. Germline V gene data show CDR1 as MDHEN and CDR2 as SYDVKM. The CDR3 is made up of 16 amino acids. The CDR3 nucleotides are TGTGCCAGCAGCTTTAGCGGGGGGGCCGACACCGGGGAGCTGTTTTTT. Its translation: CASSFSGGADTGELFF. The whole variable domain, remainder taken from reference TRBV28 and TRBJ2-2, is DVKVTQSSRYLVKRTGEKVFLECVQDMDHENMFWYRQDPGLGLRLIYFSYDVKMKEKGDIPEGYSVSREKKERFSLILESASTNQTSMYLCASSFSGGADTGELFFGEGSRLTVL.

In this sample, this clonotype turned up many times. The J gene is TRBJ2-2, the V gene TRBV5-1; weak D call: TRBD1 (5 bases). Trimming removed 2 bases from V and 7 bases from J, with 12 bases in between. CDR1 SGHRS and CDR2 YFSETQ come from the germline V gene. The CDR3 runs to 14 residues. The CDR3 is CASSFSQGGGELFF. The CDR3 region has the DNA TGCGCCAGCAGCTTCTCGCAGGGCGGCGGGGAGCTGTTTTTT.

This clonotype came up a few times. V usage is TRBV7-2 and J usage is TRBJ2-3; the D gene is possibly TRBD1 (8 bases). The CDR3 has 14 residues. The V end was cut by 8 bases, the J end by 6 bases, with 18 bases between. Germline V gives CDR1 SGHTA, CDR2 FQGNSA. The CDR3 DNA is TGTGCCAGCGGATTCAGGGGGCGGGGGGATACGCAGTATTTT. Amino acid sequence: CASGFRGRGDTQYF.